This is a list of T cell receptor beta chains from one sample in a study of sequential checkpoint blockade in melanoma. Some clones are missing from TCRdb's copy, which holds only in-frame ones; the method was immunoSEQ multiplex PCR. The repertoire holds hundreds of clones, with roughly 23% as singletons. The specimen comprised tumor tissue (inferred from file names), sampled from a patient given nivolumab and ipilimumab in sequence. These receptors all stem from a human donor with melanoma. Both conserved end residues are part of each CDR3. Each record gives: D gene, clone size, V gene, J gene, CDR3 protein, CDR3 DNA. The D gene is left open where the match is weak. Clone sizes are given selectively: once, few, many, or a class where the clone is expanded.

TRBD1	few	TRBV4-1	TRBJ1-2	CASSQVEGANYGYTF	TGCGCCAGCAGCCAAGTGGAGGGGGCGAACTATGGCTACACCTTC
TRBD1	few	TRBV9	TRBJ2-1	CASSYRQGYNEQFF	TGTGCCAGCAGCTATAGACAGGGCTACAATGAGCAGTTCTTC
TRBD2	-	TRBV6-1	TRBJ2-3	CASSEAGWASGTQYF	TGTGCCAGCAGTGAAGCGGGTTGGGCTAGCGGTACGCAGTATTTT
-	-	TRBV6-8	TRBJ2-7	CASSQGKGYEQYF	TGTGCCAGCAGTCAGGGGAAAGGCTACGAGCAGTACTTC
TRBD2	-	TRBV6-8	TRBJ2-3	CATGGLAGITDTQYF	TGTGCCACGGGCGGGCTAGCGGGGATCACAGATACGCAGTATTTT
-	large	TRBV6-1	TRBJ1-5	CASSEARWGYQPQHF	TGTGCCAGCAGTGAAGCCCGATGGGGGTATCAGCCCCAGCATTTT
-	large	TRBV11-3	TRBJ1-1	CASSRDEFMNTEAFF	TGTGCCAGCAGCCGCGATGAATTCATGAACACTGAAGCTTTCTTT
-	medium-sized	TRBV11-3	TRBJ2-6	CASSHREAGANVLTF	TGTGCCAGCAGCCACAGGGAGGCTGGGGCCAACGTCCTGACTTTC
-	-	TRBV30	TRBJ2-7	CAWSVSTMPYEQYF	TGTGCCTGGAGTGTCAGCACGATGCCCTACGAGCAGTACTTC
-	-	TRBV18	TRBJ2-4	CASSPQLAKNIQYF	TGTGCCAGCTCACCTCAGTTAGCCAAAAACATTCAGTACTTC
-	few	TRBV6-8	TRBJ2-7	CASSQDSTYEQYF	TGTGCCAGCAGCCAGGACAGCACCTACGAGCAGTACTTC
TRBD1	medium-sized	TRBV11-3	TRBJ1-6	CASSFGQGLNSPLHF	TGTGCCAGCAGCTTCGGACAGGGGCTCAATTCACCCCTCCACTTT
-	medium-sized	TRBV9	TRBJ2-1	CASRPGSSYNEQFF	TGTGCCAGCAGACCGGGGAGCTCCTACAATGAGCAGTTCTTC
-	-	TRBV29-1	TRBJ2-7	CSVEGQNSYEQYF	TGCAGCGTGGAGGGACAGAACTCCTACGAGCAGTACTTC
TRBD1	few	TRBV6-8	TRBJ1-2	CASSPQGAGDYGYTF	TGTGCCAGCAGTCCTCAGGGGGCAGGGGACTATGGCTACACCTTC
TRBD1	large	TRBV11-3	TRBJ2-1	CASSTGTGGAYNEQFF	TGTGCCAGCAGCACCGGGACAGGGGGCGCCTACAATGAGCAGTTCTTC
-	-	TRBV9	TRBJ1-2	CALLSGGAHYGYTF	TGTGCCTTACTTTCCGGGGGCGCCCACTATGGCTACACCTTC